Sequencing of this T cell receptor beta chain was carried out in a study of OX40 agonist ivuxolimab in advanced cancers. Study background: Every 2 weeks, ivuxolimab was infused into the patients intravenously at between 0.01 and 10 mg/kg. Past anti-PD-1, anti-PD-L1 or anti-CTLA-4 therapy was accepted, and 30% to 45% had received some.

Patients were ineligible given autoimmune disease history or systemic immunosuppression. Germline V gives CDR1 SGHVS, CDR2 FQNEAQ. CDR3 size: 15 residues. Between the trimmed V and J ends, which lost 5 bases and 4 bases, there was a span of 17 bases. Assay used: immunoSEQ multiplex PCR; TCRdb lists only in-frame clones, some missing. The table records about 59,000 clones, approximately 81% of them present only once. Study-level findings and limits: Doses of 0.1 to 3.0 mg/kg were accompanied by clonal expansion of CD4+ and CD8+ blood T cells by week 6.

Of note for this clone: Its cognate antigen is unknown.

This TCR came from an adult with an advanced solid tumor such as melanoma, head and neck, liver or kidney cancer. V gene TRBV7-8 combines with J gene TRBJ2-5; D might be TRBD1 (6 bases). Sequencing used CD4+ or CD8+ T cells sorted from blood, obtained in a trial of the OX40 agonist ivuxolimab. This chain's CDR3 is CASSLTRQVAETQYF. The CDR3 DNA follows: TGTGCCAGCAGCCTAACCCGACAGGTTGCAGAGACCCAGTACTTC.